This is a list of T cell receptor beta chains from one sample in a study of OX40 agonist ivuxolimab in advanced cancers. TCRdb's copy holds only in-frame clones and misses some; the assay was immunoSEQ multiplex PCR. The sample holds 110,000 or so clones, 80% to 95% seen once. This material consisted of CD4+ or CD8+ T cells sorted from blood, taken in a trial of the OX40 agonist ivuxolimab. The receptors shown here come from an adult with an advanced solid tumor such as melanoma, head and neck, liver or kidney cancer. Both conserved end residues are trimmed from each CDR3.

V: TRBV7-2
J: TRBJ2-7
CDR3: ASSLLLAGGYYEQY

V: TRBV18
J: TRBJ2-7
CDR3: ASSPLPFYEQY

V: TRBV9
J: TRBJ2-3
CDR3: ASSPNPSTGTDTQY

V: TRBV5-4
J: TRBJ2-5
CDR3: ASSLQGTGETQY

V: TRBV29-1
J: TRBJ2-2
CDR3: SVVQTNTGELF

V: TRBV30
J: TRBJ1-2
CDR3: AWSETGVGYT

V: TRBV19
J: TRBJ2-5
CDR3: ASSIFSPGQETQY

V: TRBV5-8
J: TRBJ2-3
CDR3: ASSLGEGLTDTQY

V: TRBV7-2
J: TRBJ2-7
CDR3: ASSPGGFEQY

V: TRBV9
J: TRBJ1-3
CDR3: ASSAGQGTGNTIY

V: TRBV5-1
J: TRBJ2-1
CDR3: ASSPEFRDPYNEQF

V: TRBV7-9
J: TRBJ2-1
CDR3: ASSSGLAGVNEQF

V: TRBV5-8
J: TRBJ2-5
CDR3: ASSLADRFQETQY

V: TRBV4-2
J: TRBJ2-1
CDR3: ASSQVSSGDYNEQF

V: TRBV7-3
J: TRBJ2-1
CDR3: ASSRDRVSDEQF

V: TRBV4-1
J: TRBJ2-7
CDR3: ASSQDTVGSYEQY

V: TRBV11-2
J: TRBJ2-3
CDR3: ASSPPRGSLSTDTQY

V: TRBV28
J: TRBJ1-5
CDR3: ASSIAGVSQPQH

V: TRBV5-5
J: TRBJ1-3
CDR3: ASSLVREGGNTIY

V: TRBV29-1
J: TRBJ1-1
CDR3: SGLGPEAF

V: TRBV18
J: TRBJ1-4
CDR3: ASSPDRGFEKLF

V: TRBV7-9
J: TRBJ1-2
CDR3: ASSLDTPDYGYT

V: TRBV18
J: TRBJ1-1
CDR3: ASIDTGASFHAF

V: TRBV5-8
J: TRBJ1-5
CDR3: ASSALGPQH

V: TRBV6-5
J: TRBJ2-6
CDR3: ASRRQGAGANVLT

V: TRBV4-2
J: TRBJ2-1
CDR3: ASSQGQAHEQF

V: TRBV7-2
J: TRBJ2-5
CDR3: ASSPTLAGGLGGETQY

V: TRBV5-4
J: TRBJ1-1
CDR3: ASSLEGQRNTEAF

V: TRBV7-9
J: TRBJ2-7
CDR3: ASTSPTSYEQY

V: TRBV19
J: TRBJ1-5
CDR3: ASSMTGTNQPQH

V: TRBV7-2
J: TRBJ2-3
CDR3: ASSLGTEDTQY

V: TRBV7-9
J: TRBJ2-2
CDR3: ASSSPSGGPTGELF

V: TRBV30
J: TRBJ2-5
CDR3: AWTRASETQY

V: TRBV7-8
J: TRBJ2-3
CDR3: ASSLGVAGAGTDTQY

V: TRBV6-5
J: TRBJ1-3
CDR3: ASSSVSGNTIY

V: TRBV6-5
J: TRBJ1-6
CDR3: ASTETGKNSPLH

V: TRBV9
J: TRBJ2-3
CDR3: ASGTLTQGDTQY

V: TRBV5-1
J: TRBJ2-5
CDR3: ASSLEDGQGTQY

V: TRBV29-1
J: TRBJ2-7
CDR3: SVSYSYEQY

V: TRBV18
J: TRBJ2-7
CDR3: ASSPGNSYEQY

V: TRBV5-1
J: TRBJ1-4
CDR3: ASSLEGRAGVKLF

V: TRBV5-6
J: TRBJ2-7
CDR3: ASSPGVRASYEQY

V: TRBV7-6
J: TRBJ2-1
CDR3: ASSPRLASPYNEQF

V: TRBV5-1
J: TRBJ2-7
CDR3: ASSYLAGGGYEQY

V: TRBV7-3
J: TRBJ2-3
CDR3: ASSPIAGATDTQY